These T cell receptor beta chains were read from a single sample in a study of shared clonotypes between healthy human individuals. Data came from immunoSEQ multiplex PCR; TCRdb stores just in-frame clones and leaves some out. The table has about 2.4 million clones, roughly 93% seen once. The sequenced sample consisted of naive CD4+ T cells from PBMCs. The receptors stem from a man aged 18 to 29 in good health. Some clones in this sample may be carry-over from other donors' samples. Both conserved end residues are part of each CDR3. A D gene is named only where the DNA matches it firmly.

CDR3aa	j_gene	d_gene	v_gene
CASSSAGGTGELFF	TRBJ2-2	TRBD1	TRBV5-6
CASWDGNQPQHF	TRBJ1-5	NA	TRBV18
CASSYSGADSYEQYF	TRBJ2-7	NA	TRBV6-5
CASSLSQGAGETQYF	TRBJ2-5	TRBD1	TRBV5-1
CARPRGLADPPSYNEQFF	TRBJ2-1	TRBD2	TRBV2
CASSLRSTGTEAFF	TRBJ1-1	NA	TRBV5-4
CASSPGGGVGYGYTF	TRBJ1-2	NA	TRBV28
CASAPLSPYYEQYF	TRBJ2-7	NA	TRBV27
CASSLLGTEAFF	TRBJ1-1	NA	TRBV7-2
CASSFGDRGLATEAFF	TRBJ1-1	NA	TRBV7-2
CASRNRVEETQYF	TRBJ2-5	NA	TRBV6-6
CASRRMSGSVKNEQFF	TRBJ2-1	TRBD2	TRBV7-2
CASSPGTVNSPLHF	TRBJ1-6	TRBD1	TRBV7-3
CASSLHRGRGAPEAFF	TRBJ1-1	NA	TRBV4-2
CSAERAQETQYF	TRBJ2-5	NA	TRBV29-1
CASSEPGQISTEAFF	TRBJ1-1	TRBD1	TRBV7-2
CASSVSRTSYEQYF	TRBJ2-7	NA	TRBV9
CSVEDNEKLFF	TRBJ1-4	NA	TRBV29-1
CSVVPGLAIHEQYF	TRBJ2-7	TRBD2	TRBV29-1
CASSVVAAPGDEQFF	TRBJ2-1	NA	TRBV9
CATQGAGRYYGYTF	TRBJ1-2	TRBD1	TRBV6-5
CASSLVESAPLHF	TRBJ1-6	NA	TRBV27
CASSTGTVWRQPQHF	TRBJ1-5	TRBD1	TRBV5-8
CASSSQAGQGEAPYGYTF	TRBJ1-2	TRBD1	TRBV28
CARSQTSGYYNEQFF	TRBJ2-1	TRBD2	TRBV5-3
CASSLAGLAGVSEQFF	TRBJ2-1	TRBD2	TRBV5-1
CASSQTHLYEQYF	TRBJ2-7	NA	TRBV5-5
CAARSGGAATYEQYF	TRBJ2-7	TRBD2	TRBV6-5
CASRIDRVDNEQFF	TRBJ2-1	TRBD1	TRBV4-1
CASSFMSYGYTF	TRBJ1-2	NA	TRBV7-2
CAWSVLRRAPNHEQFF	TRBJ2-1	NA	TRBV30
CASRPRGAHENTIYF	TRBJ1-3	NA	TRBV6-6
CASSQTRDRRYGYTF	TRBJ1-2	TRBD1	TRBV4-3
CASSQRLAGAGLGEQYF	TRBJ2-7	TRBD2	TRBV27
CACSRQGSYEQYF	TRBJ2-7	TRBD1	TRBV30
CASSGAGFYNEQFF	TRBJ2-1	TRBD2	TRBV28
CAITHPPTGGAYNSPLHF	TRBJ1-6	TRBD1	TRBV10-3
CASSSRTGHQPQHF	TRBJ1-5	TRBD1	TRBV5-6
CASNVPGQTYEQYF	NA	NA	TRBV7-9
CASSLQNRDTQYF	TRBJ2-3	NA	TRBV4-2
CSVVGTGLGTEAFF	TRBJ1-1	TRBD1	TRBV29-1
CASSPRPEDSRAQYF	TRBJ2-3	NA	TRBV4-1
CSVRDFEKLFF	TRBJ1-4	NA	TRBV29-1
CASSSFLGGRYF	TRBJ2-7	NA	TRBV28
CASSYSRGNTEAFF	TRBJ1-1	NA	TRBV6-5
CASSLVADKAFF	TRBJ1-1	NA	TRBV28
CASSLVGEAFF	TRBJ1-1	NA	TRBV7-9
CASSLRLNSGTYNEQFF	TRBJ2-1	NA	TRBV11-2
CASSLGWAGAYEQYF	TRBJ2-7	NA	TRBV5-1
CASTRLAYSSYNEQFF	TRBJ2-1	NA	TRBV2
CASSPGRRELFF	TRBJ2-2	NA	TRBV6-5
CASSRDRDREKLFF	TRBJ1-4	TRBD1	TRBV5-1
CASTLDGGDYGYTF	TRBJ1-2	NA	TRBV5-1
CASSLEPSGLYNEQFF	TRBJ2-1	TRBD2	TRBV27
CASSLGLAESYEQYF	TRBJ2-7	TRBD2	TRBV5-4
CASSLFLGLYEKLFF	TRBJ1-4	NA	TRBV28
CASSPHRGRGGIYGYTF	TRBJ1-2	TRBD1	TRBV27
CASSLASGGSSYEQYF	TRBJ2-7	NA	TRBV7-2
CASSFAQGMTETQYF	TRBJ2-5	NA	TRBV5-1